The clone carrying this TCR delta chain was detected a few times. This likely stems from a read error, as it lies one base from a far larger clone. V trimming: 2 bases; J trimming: 0 bases; junction bases outside the gene matches: 14. Germline V lookup: CDR1 GEAIGNYY, CDR2 EKD. This CDR3 has 21 residues. These data originate in a study of gamma-delta chains in newborns, infants, children. Looking at the study overall: Innate gammadelta T cells reportedly expand polyclonally right after birth, driven by microbial exposure, per the title.

TCRdb redid the clone calls on the reads with CATT. The sample has several thousand delta-chain clones, roughly 2.1% seen once; the top ten hold 14%. The TCR originated in a child who was a newborn, infant or young child, either healthy, febrile or measles-vaccinated (not recorded which). V is TRDV2 and J is TRDJ3, with TRDD3 matching over 8 bases. Source material: blood. The CDR3 region is CACDILRDTQKPSWDTRQMFF. The CDR3 DNA follows: TGTGCCTGTGACATACTGAGGGATACGCAAAAACCCTCCTGGGACACCCGACAGATGTTTTTC.